The 25 T cell receptor beta chains below were found in one sample sequenced in a study of cytomegalovirus exposure and HLA in healthy donors. PCR employed 60 Vbeta and 13 Jbeta primers. Data came from immunoSEQ multiplex PCR; TCRdb stores just in-frame clones and leaves some out. The sample comprises 75,000 to 80,000 clones, around 73% of which are singletons, and around 8.9% rests with the top ten. The sample consisted of PBMCs. These receptors came from a woman in her 40s in good health and CMV-seropositive.

V usage is TRBV5-5 and J usage is TRBJ1-4; a weak D match, TRBD1 (6 bases). The CDR3 runs 18 residues. The V end lost 0 bases, the J end lost 0 bases, and 15 bases lay between the germline ends. Looked up from germline, CDR1 is SGHKS and CDR2 is YYEKEE (reference sequence). CDR3 amino acids: CASSLGGQGISTNEKLFF. The CDR3 DNA follows: TGTGCCAGCAGCTTGGGTGGGCAGGGGATATCAACTAATGAAAAACTGTTTTTT.

This clone came up once. V and J are TRBV28 and TRBJ2-1; TRBD2 agrees at 13 bases. V shed 10 bases, J shed 0 bases, and the junction held 6 bases outside the gene matches. Germline V gene data show CDR1 as MDHEN and CDR2 as SYDVKM. The CDR3 runs 16 residues. The CDR3 DNA reads TGTGCCACGGGACTAGCGGGACTCAGCTCCTACAATGAGCAGTTCTTC. Protein product: CATGLAGLSSYNEQFF.

V is TRBV14 and J is TRBJ2-5, with 8 bases identical to TRBD1. V gave up 4 bases and J gave up 7 bases; unmatched junction bases: 8. CDR3 size: 14 residues. The germline V gene encodes CDR1 SGHDN and CDR2 FVKESK. CDR3 loop: CASSPTGGGGTQYF. The CDR3 DNA reads TGTGCCAGCAGCCCAACAGGGGGTGGAGGGACCCAGTACTTC.

V gene TRBV5-1 combines with J gene TRBJ2-7; 7 bases align to TRBD2. Germline lookup yields CDR1 SGHRS and CDR2 YFSETQ. CDR3 length: 14 residues. The V and J ends lost 2 bases and 3 bases, in that order; junction bases with no gene match: 5. The DNA for the CDR3 is TGCGCCAGCAGCTTACGGGGGGAAGTCTACGAGCAGTACTTC. This translates into CASSLRGEVYEQYF.

The chain employs TRBV4-2 and TRBJ1-4; a possible D gene is TRBD1 (5 bases). From germline, CDR1 is LGHNA and CDR2 YNFKEQ. The CDR3 is 15 amino acids. Between the trimmed V and J ends, which lost 7 bases and 8 bases, there was a span of 20 bases. CDR3 DNA: TGTGCCAGCACCCCAGAGCAAACAGGTTTGGAAAAACTGTTTTTT. This gives the protein CASTPEQTGLEKLFF.

About this clone itself: Other DNA sequences in this specimen translate into the identical CDR3. The rearrangement joins TRBV7-9 to TRBJ2-6; TRBD1 matches at 10 bases. V was clipped by 5 bases and J by 3 bases; unmatched bases: 13. CDR3 length: 19 residues. The germline gives CDR1 SEHNR, CDR2 FQNEAQ (reference sequence). The CDR3 sequence is CASSAPKGTGVFGANVLTF. DNA for the CDR3: TGTGCCAGCAGCGCACCGAAAGGGACAGGGGTGTTTGGGGCCAACGTCCTGACTTTC. Together with reference TRBV7-9 and TRBJ2-6, the CDR3 gives the full variable domain: DTGVSQNPRHKITKRGQNVTFRCDPISEHNRLYWYRQTLGQGPEFLTYFQNEAQLEKSRLLSDRFSAERPKGSFSTLEIQRTEQGDSAMYLCASSAPKGTGVFGANVLTFGAGSRLTVL.

The chain recombines TRBV7-2 with TRBJ2-2; 7 bases line up with TRBD2. Germline assignment: CDR1 SGHTA and CDR2 FQGNSA. This CDR3 is built from 17 residues. Trimming removed 1 base from V and 4 bases from J; junction bases left unmatched: 9. CDR3 residues: CASSLDGGGFVTGELFF. CDR3 DNA: TGTGCCAGCAGCTTAGACGGGGGAGGGTTTGTCACCGGGGAGCTGTTTTTT.

The gene calls are TRBV10-3 and TRBJ2-1; TRBD1 aligns across 8 bases. Germline-derived CDR1 and CDR2 are ENHRY and SYGVKD. V shed 3 bases, J shed 6 bases, and the junction held 10 bases outside the gene matches. This CDR3 contains 16 residues. Written as DNA, the CDR3 is TGTGCCATCAGTGATATAACAGGGGGTGGGTCCAATGAGCAGTTCTTC. Amino acid sequence: CAISDITGGGSNEQFF.

This chain's CDR3 is CASSLAFSEHGGNTIYF. The DNA for the CDR3 is TGTGCCAGCAGCTTGGCATTCAGCGAGCATGGCGGAAACACCATATATTTT. The genes are TRBV5-4 and TRBJ1-3; D is undetermined. V lost 0 bases and J lost 4, with 17 bases in between. The CDR3 has 17 amino acids. CDR1 is SGHNT and CDR2 is YYREEE in the germline V gene (reference sequence).

This clone showed up just a few times. V and J are TRBV13 and TRBJ2-7; tentative D call: TRBD2 (5 bases). The germline gives CDR1 PRHDT, CDR2 FYEKMQ (reference sequence). This CDR3 has 12 residues. The V and J ends lost 4 bases and 4 bases respectively, with 8 bases between them. The CDR3 DNA is TGTGCCAGCAGCTCCTCGGGGTACGAGCAGTACTTC. Its translation: CASSSSGYEQYF. Full variable domain (rest looked up from reference TRBV13 and TRBJ2-7): AAGVIQSPRHLIKEKRETATLKCYPIPRHDTVYWYQQGPGQDPQFLISFYEKMQSDKGSIPDRFSAQQFSDYHSELNMSSLELGDSALYFCASSSSGYEQYFGPGTRLTVT.

This rearrangement joins TRBV9 to TRBJ2-5, with TRBD2 matching over 12 bases. CDR3 length: 17 amino acids. Trimming removed 4 bases from V and 2 bases from J; junction bases left unmatched: 9. Germline V gene sequence: CDR1 SGDLS, CDR2 YYNGEE. The CDR3 nucleotides read TGTGCCAGCAGCCTAACGGCTAGCGGGGGGGTACAAGAGACCCAGTACTTC. Protein sequence: CASSLTASGGVQETQYF.

The chain joins TRBV5-1 to TRBJ2-3, with D possibly TRBD1 on 6 matching bases. The CDR3 has 13 residues. Trimming pared 6 bases from V and 3 bases from J, leaving 11 bases between. Germline V gene lookup returns CDR1 SGHRS and CDR2 YFSETQ. CDR3 sequence reads: CASNRDSTDTQYF. As DNA, the CDR3 is TGCGCCAGCAACAGGGATTCAACAGATACGCAGTATTTT. Full variable domain (remainder filled in from reference TRBV5-1 and TRBJ2-3): KAGVTQTPRYLIKTRGQQVTLSCSPISGHRSVSWYQQTPGQGLQFLFEYFSETQRNKGNFPGRFSGRQFSNSRSEMNVSTLELGDSALYLCASNRDSTDTQYFGPGTRLTVL.

The chain combines TRBV5-1 with TRBJ1-3; tentatively, D is TRBD1 (6 bases). This CDR3 spans 14 amino acids. CDR1 is SGHRS, CDR2 YFSETQ, per germline. Trimming pared 4 bases from V and 8 bases from J, leaving 16 bases between. The CDR3 loop reads CASSTGTLGDTIYF. The CDR3 DNA is TGCGCCAGCAGCACGGGGACACTCGGAGACACCATATATTTT. Full variable domain (rest looked up from reference TRBV5-1 and TRBJ1-3): KAGVTQTPRYLIKTRGQQVTLSCSPISGHRSVSWYQQTPGQGLQFLFEYFSETQRNKGNFPGRFSGRQFSNSRSEMNVSTLELGDSALYLCASSTGTLGDTIYFGEGSWLTVV.

The table lists this clone with a count of one. The V gene is TRBV5-4, the J gene TRBJ1-2; tentatively, D is TRBD1 (5 bases). The CDR3 extends over 13 amino acids. Germline V gives CDR1 SGHNT, CDR2 YYREEE (reference sequence). The V end lost 9 bases, the J end lost 6 bases, and 18 bases lay between the germline ends. The CDR3 sequence: CATSWRGGNGYTF. CDR3 bases: TGTGCCACAAGCTGGAGGGGTGGCAATGGCTACACCTTC.

The chain is built from TRBV4-2 and TRBJ2-2; 8 bases map to TRBD1. The germline V gene encodes CDR1 LGHNA and CDR2 YNFKEQ. The CDR3 loop spans 16 amino acids. Unmatched junction bases numbered 11, after V lost 3 bases and J lost 8 bases. DNA of the CDR3: TGTGCCAGCAGCCAGGCGAGGGGGCAGGGGGCTGGGGAGCTGTTTTTT. It is translated as CASSQARGQGAGELFF.

The J gene is TRBJ2-1, the V gene TRBV2; the D gene is possibly TRBD2 (5 bases). The CDR3 contains 15 residues. Per germline, CDR1 SNHLY and CDR2 FYNNEI. Trimming stripped 2 bases from V and 2 bases from J, with 10 bases between. The CDR3 bases are TGTGCCAGCAGTGAAACCGGGGTGCCCTACAATGAGCAGTTCTTC. Residues: CASSETGVPYNEQFF. Supplemented by reference TRBV2 and TRBJ2-1, the full variable domain reads EPEVTQTPSHQVTQMGQEVILRCVPISNHLYFYWYRQILGQKVEFLVSFYNNEISEKSEIFDDQFSVERPDGSNFTLKIRSTKLEDSAMYFCASSETGVPYNEQFFGPGTRLTVL.

A few counts support this clone. The chain joins TRBV19 to TRBJ2-7; the D gene is possibly TRBD2 (5 bases). Trimming shortened V by 4 bases and J by 3 bases, and 13 bases separated the two germline ends. Germline V CDR1 and CDR2: LNHDA, SQIVND (reference sequence). CDR3 size: 14 residues. CDR3: CASSTSGIHYEQYF. In nucleotides, the CDR3 is TGTGCCAGTAGTACGTCCGGGATTCACTACGAGCAGTACTTC.

CDR3 coding DNA: TGTGCCAGCAGCTTGAGGGTTCCTGGGGCCAACGTCCTGACTTTC. Amino acids: CASSLRVPGANVLTF. The genes are TRBV13 and TRBJ2-6, with a weak D call TRBD2 (5 bases). V lost 3 bases and J 2 bases, leaving 8 bases between the germline ends. This CDR3 has 15 amino acids. Germline V CDR1 and CDR2: PRHDT, FYEKMQ (reference sequence).

The V call is TRBV2, the J call TRBJ1-3; D is perhaps TRBD1 (5 bases). The CDR3 runs 15 residues. Germline V gene lookup returns CDR1 SNHLY and CDR2 FYNNEI. V lost 6 bases, J lost 2 bases, and 14 bases lay in between. Here the CDR3 DNA reads TGTGCCAGCAGCGTTTCTCAGGGTACTGGAAACACCATATATTTT. It codes for CASSVSQGTGNTIYF.

The rearrangement joins TRBV9 to TRBJ2-1, with 12 nucleotides matching TRBD2. This CDR3 comprises 16 residues. CDR1 and CDR2 (germline): SGDLS, YYNGEE. J was trimmed by 4 bases and V by 2 bases; bases with no gene match: 4. The CDR3 is CASSVLAGGNYNEQFF. The CDR3, as DNA: TGTGCCAGCAGCGTCCTAGCGGGGGGGAATTACAATGAGCAGTTCTTC.

Turning to this clone: One end of the junction does not line up with germline, which may come from a read error. J is TRBJ1-1 and V is TRBV7-9; tentative D call: TRBD1 (5 bases). The CDR3 consists of 12 residues. Germline V gene sequence: CDR1 SEHNR, CDR2 FQNEAQ (reference sequence). The CDR3 reads CSSSTRGTEAFF. CDR3 nucleotides: TGTTCCAGCAGTACACGGGGGACTGAAGCTTTCTTT.

The chain employs TRBV18 and TRBJ2-7; possible D gene TRBD1, 5 bases. V lost 3 bases, J lost 0 bases, and 12 bases lay in between. The CDR3 is 15 amino acids. Germline CDR1 reads KGHSH; CDR2 reads LQKENI. CDR3 region: CASSPEMTASYEQYF. CDR3 sequence (DNA): TGTGCCAGCTCACCCGAGATGACAGCCTCCTACGAGCAGTACTTC.

The rearrangement uses TRBV7-9 and TRBJ1-4, with D hard to call. The germline V gene encodes CDR1 SEHNR and CDR2 FQNEAQ (reference sequence). This CDR3 has 15 amino acids. Trimming removed 0 bases from V and 8 bases from J, with 13 bases in between. This CDR3 is CASSLAGGEGEKLFF. The CDR3 DNA reads TGTGCCAGCAGCTTAGCAGGCGGGGAAGGGGAAAAACTGTTTTTT.

The chain recombines TRBV2 with TRBJ2-2; D gene unclear. The CDR3 covers 16 residues. Germline values: CDR1 SNHLY, CDR2 FYNNEI. V lost 3 bases, J lost 3 bases, and 14 bases lay in between. CDR3 nucleotide sequence: TGTGCCAGCAGTGAGGTAGACATCGAGTACACCGGGGAGCTGTTTTTT. Protein sequence: CASSEVDIEYTGELFF.

J is TRBJ1-4 and V is TRBV7-9; TRBD1 might be the D (5 bases). The CDR3 is 14 residues long. Trimming shortened V by 6 bases and J by 7 bases, and 15 bases separated the two germline ends. The germline CDR1 and CDR2 sequences are SEHNR and FQNEAQ (reference sequence). The CDR3 reads CASRSDSGVEKLFF. The CDR3 bases are TGTGCCAGCAGGTCCGACAGCGGGGTTGAAAAACTGTTTTTT. The complete variable domain, with remaining parts taken from reference TRBV7-9 and TRBJ1-4, reads DTGVSQNPRHKITKRGQNVTFRCDPISEHNRLYWYRQTLGQGPEFLTYFQNEAQLEKSRLLSDRFSAERPKGSFSTLEIQRTEQGDSAMYLCASRSDSGVEKLFFGSGTQLSVL.